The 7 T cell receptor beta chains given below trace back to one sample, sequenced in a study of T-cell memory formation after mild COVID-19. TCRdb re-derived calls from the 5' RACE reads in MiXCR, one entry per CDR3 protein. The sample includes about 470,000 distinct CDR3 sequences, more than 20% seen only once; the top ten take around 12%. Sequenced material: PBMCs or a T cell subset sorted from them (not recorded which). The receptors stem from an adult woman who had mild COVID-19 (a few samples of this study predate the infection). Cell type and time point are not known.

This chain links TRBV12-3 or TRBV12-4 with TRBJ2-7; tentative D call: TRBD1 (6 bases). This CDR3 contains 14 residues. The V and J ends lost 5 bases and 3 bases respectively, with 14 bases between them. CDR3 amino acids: CASSTPGHIYEQYF. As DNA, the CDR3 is TGTGCCAGCAGTACACCGGGACATATCTACGAGCAGTACTTC.

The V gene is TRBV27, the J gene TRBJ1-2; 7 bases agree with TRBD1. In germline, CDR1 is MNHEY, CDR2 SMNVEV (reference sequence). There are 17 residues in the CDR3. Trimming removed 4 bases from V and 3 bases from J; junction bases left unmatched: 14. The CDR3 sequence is CASSSVLGRTGDYGYTF. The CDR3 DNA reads TGTGCCAGCAGTTCCGTCCTGGGGAGAACAGGGGACTATGGCTACACCTTC.

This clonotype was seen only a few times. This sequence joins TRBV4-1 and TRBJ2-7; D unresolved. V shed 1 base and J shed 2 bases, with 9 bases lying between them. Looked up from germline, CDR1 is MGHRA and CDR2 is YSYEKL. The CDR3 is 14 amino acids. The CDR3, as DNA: TGCGCCAGCAGCCAAGTTATCAAGGCCTACGAGCAGTACTTC. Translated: CASSQVIKAYEQYF.

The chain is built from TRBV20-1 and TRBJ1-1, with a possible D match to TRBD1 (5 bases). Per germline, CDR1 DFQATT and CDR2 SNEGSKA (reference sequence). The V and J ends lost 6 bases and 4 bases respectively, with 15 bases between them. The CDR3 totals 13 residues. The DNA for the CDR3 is TGCAGTGCCGACGGGGACTACGGCACTGAAGCTTTCTTT. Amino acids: CSADGDYGTEAFF.

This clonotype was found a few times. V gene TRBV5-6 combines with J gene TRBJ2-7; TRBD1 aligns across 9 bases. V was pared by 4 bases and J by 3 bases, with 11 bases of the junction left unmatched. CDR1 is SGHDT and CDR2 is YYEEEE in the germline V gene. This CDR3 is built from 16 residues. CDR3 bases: TGTGCCAGCAGCCAAACCCCGGGACAGGGCCTCTACGAGCAGTACTTC. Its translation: CASSQTPGQGLYEQYF.

Written as DNA, the CDR3 is TGTGCCAGCAGCCCCGGGACAGCGCTCTTCTACGAGCAGTACTTC. This gives the protein CASSPGTALFYEQYF. V is TRBV2 and J is TRBJ2-7; 7 bases match TRBD1. This CDR3 contains 15 residues. Germline lookup yields CDR1 SNHLY and CDR2 FYNNEI. Trimming removed 6 bases from V and 3 bases from J; junction bases left unmatched: 11. The variable domain in full, completed from reference TRBV2 and TRBJ2-7, reads EPEVTQTPSHQVTQMGQEVILRCVPISNHLYFYWYRQILGQKVEFLVSFYNNEISEKSEIFDDQFSVERPDGSNFTLKIRSTKLEDSAMYFCASSPGTALFYEQYFGPGTRLTVT.

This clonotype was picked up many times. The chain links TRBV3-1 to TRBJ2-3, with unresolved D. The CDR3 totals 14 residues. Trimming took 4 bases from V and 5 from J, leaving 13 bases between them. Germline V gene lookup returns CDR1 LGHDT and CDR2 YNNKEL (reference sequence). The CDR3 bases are TGTGCCAGCAGCCTGACCCAGCTCAGAGATACGCAGTATTTT. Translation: CASSLTQLRDTQYF.